The 26 T cell receptor beta chains below come from one sample, sequenced in a study of blood T cell repertoires in COVID-19. The repertoire was sequenced with immunoSEQ multiplex PCR; TCRdb's copy has only in-frame clones and lacks some. In the table there are roughly 200,000 clones, roughly 86% of which are singletons. The sample comprised peripheral blood. The receptors derive from a woman in her twenties or thirties with active or convalescent COVID-19.

The chain carries TRBV7-9 and TRBJ1-1, with 7 bases that match TRBD1. The CDR3 totals 16 residues. Per germline, CDR1 SEHNR and CDR2 FQNEAQ (reference sequence). Germline trimming cut 1 base from V and 1 base from J; bases unmatched to any gene: 6. The DNA for the CDR3 is TGTGCCAGCAGCTTAGTACCGACAGGGACGAACACTGAAGCTTTCTTT. Protein product: CASSLVPTGTNTEAFF.

The chain links TRBV19 to TRBJ1-2; the D is unclear. The germline V gene encodes CDR1 LNHDA and CDR2 SQIVND (reference sequence). Trimming shortened V by 1 base and J by 10 bases, and 13 bases separated the two germline ends. CDR3 length: 13 residues. The CDR3 sequence is CASSIGGSSDYTF. The CDR3, as DNA: TGTGCCAGTAGTATAGGTGGGAGCAGCGACTACACCTTC. The variable domain in full, with the rest retrieved from reference TRBV19 and TRBJ1-2, is DGGITQSPKYLFRKEGQNVTLSCEQNLNHDAMYWYRQDPGQGLRLIYYSQIVNDFQKGDIAEGYSVSREKKESFPLTVTSAQKNPTAFYLCASSIGGSSDYTFGSGTRLTVV.

The genes are TRBV5-5 and TRBJ2-7; D possibly corresponds to TRBD1 (6 bases). V was cut by 1 base and J by 2 bases, with 10 bases left in between. Germline values: CDR1 SGHKS, CDR2 YYEKEE (reference sequence). This CDR3 is 14 amino acids long. The CDR3 sequence: CASSLLGATYEQYF. The CDR3 region has the DNA TGTGCCAGCAGCTTGTTGGGGGCCACCTACGAGCAGTACTTC.

The DNA for the CDR3 is TGTGCCAGCAGCTCGGGGAACACCGGGGAGCTGTTTTTT. It encodes CASSSGNTGELFF. J is TRBJ2-2 and V is TRBV5-6; D call uncertain. The CDR3 extends over 13 amino acids. In germline, CDR1 is SGHDT, CDR2 YYEEEE. V lost 3 bases and J 1 base, leaving 4 bases between the germline ends.

This rearrangement joins TRBV10-1 to TRBJ1-1; no clear D. V lost 3 bases, J lost 4 bases, and 9 bases lay in between. CDR3 length: 13 amino acids. The germline CDR1 and CDR2 sequences are WNHNN and SYGVQD (reference sequence). The CDR3 loop is CASSDWAGTEAFF. DNA of the CDR3: TGCGCCAGCAGTGACTGGGCTGGCACTGAAGCTTTCTTT.

The rearrangement uses TRBV28 and TRBJ1-5; tentatively, D is TRBD1 (6 bases). This CDR3 region has 15 residues. The germline V and J ends were trimmed by 4 bases and 1 base, with 11 bases remaining between them. The germline gives CDR1 MDHEN, CDR2 SYDVKM. The CDR3 loop reads CASSSQTGSNQPQHF. In DNA form, the CDR3 reads TGTGCCAGCAGTTCACAGACAGGAAGCAATCAGCCCCAGCATTTT. The full variable domain, in which reference TRBV28 and TRBJ1-5 provide the parts outside the CDR3, is DVKVTQSSRYLVKRTGEKVFLECVQDMDHENMFWYRQDPGLGLRLIYFSYDVKMKEKGDIPEGYSVSREKKERFSLILESASTNQTSMYLCASSSQTGSNQPQHFGDGTRLSIL.

This clone was seen more than once but under ten times. This rearrangement joins TRBV5-5 to TRBJ1-1; TRBD1 aligns across 8 bases. Germline V CDR1 and CDR2: SGHKS, YYEKEE (reference sequence). Trimming at V came to 0 bases and at J to 11 bases, leaving 9 bases not matched to a gene. The CDR3 is 14 amino acids. In DNA, the CDR3 is TGTGCCAGCAGCTTGGCAGTTGGGGACAGGAGCGCTTTCTTT. Its translation: CASSLAVGDRSAFF.

The chain carries TRBV4-1 and TRBJ2-7; TRBD1 matches at 7 bases. Losses at the gene ends were 3 bases for V and 4 bases for J; bases not matched to a gene: 3. Germline V gene data show CDR1 as MGHRA and CDR2 as YSYEKL. This CDR3 spans 13 amino acids. The CDR3 region has the DNA TGCGCCAGCAGCCAGACAGGGAGATACGAGCAGTACTTC. Translating gives CASSQTGRYEQYF.

There are a few counts of this clone. The chain has TRBV2 and TRBJ2-1, with 12 bases fitting TRBD2. CDR1 is SNHLY and CDR2 is FYNNEI in the germline V gene. V shed 6 bases, J shed 10 bases, and the junction held 10 bases outside the gene matches. This CDR3 contains 15 residues. The CDR3 reads CASSPTSGGRQEQFF. The CDR3 nucleotides read TGTGCCAGCAGCCCGACTAGCGGGGGACGGCAGGAGCAGTTCTTC.

The rearrangement links TRBV6-5 to TRBJ1-3; weak D call: TRBD1 (6 bases). Per germline, CDR1 MNHEY and CDR2 SVGAGI. The CDR3 sequence is 16 residues long. Trimming removed 0 bases at V and 4 bases at J, with 13 bases between. For the CDR3, the DNA is TGTGCCAGCAGTTACTCCAACAGGGTAGTGGGAAACACCATATATTTT. This codes for CASSYSNRVVGNTIYF.

The chain carries TRBV7-9 and TRBJ1-1, with 7 bases fitting TRBD1. The V segment lost 5 bases and the J segment 1 base; nucleotides outside the gene matches: 10. Per the germline V gene, CDR1 is SEHNR and CDR2 is FQNEAQ (reference sequence). The CDR3 is 16 residues long. CDR3 sequence reads: CASSPKGTERNTEAFF. In DNA, the CDR3 is TGTGCCAGCAGCCCAAAGGGGACAGAAAGGAACACTGAAGCTTTCTTT.

The rearrangement links TRBV7-9 to TRBJ1-2, with TRBD1 identical over 7 bases. Trimming at V came to 3 bases and at J to 6 bases, leaving 7 bases not matched to a gene. Germline CDR1 reads SEHNR; CDR2 reads FQNEAQ (reference sequence). The CDR3 consists of 14 residues. CDR3 loop: CASSFPLRGHGYTF. Written as DNA, the CDR3 is TGTGCCAGCAGCTTTCCCTTGAGGGGGCATGGCTACACCTTC.

V and J are TRBV5-1 and TRBJ1-3; perhaps TRBD1 as D (5 bases). V was cut by 4 bases and J by 2 bases, with 10 bases left in between. There are 14 residues in the CDR3. From germline, CDR1 is SGHRS and CDR2 YFSETQ. CDR3 in amino acids: CASSGDSTGNTIYF. The CDR3 DNA reads TGCGCCAGCAGCGGTGACAGTACTGGAAACACCATATATTTT.

The genes are TRBV12-3 or TRBV12-4 and TRBJ2-7; D unresolved. V was cut by 6 bases and J by 4 bases, with 13 bases left in between. The CDR3 has 13 amino acids. The CDR3 nucleotides are TGTGCCAGCAGCCCCGGTCCTTTTTACGAGCAGTACTTC. Residues: CASSPGPFYEQYF.

The rearrangement joins TRBV5-1 to TRBJ2-5; D is ambiguous. CDR1 and CDR2 (germline): SGHRS, YFSETQ. V was cut by 1 base and J by 5 bases, with 12 bases left in between. This CDR3 is 14 amino acids long. CDR3 DNA sequence: TGCGCCAGCAGCTTGAGGCAGGATCATGAGACCCAGTACTTC. Its protein product is CASSLRQDHETQYF.

The chain combines TRBV13 with TRBJ1-6, with a weak D call TRBD1 (5 bases). This CDR3 has 14 amino acids. CDR1 and CDR2 (germline): PRHDT, FYEKMQ (reference sequence). V was pared by 5 bases and J by 10 bases, with 15 bases between. CDR3 protein: CASSRGLGGSPLHF. CDR3 DNA: TGTGCCAGCAGCCGAGGGCTCGGGGGATCACCCCTCCACTTT.

The J gene is TRBJ2-7, the V gene TRBV27; D is uncertain. Germline assignment: CDR1 MNHEY and CDR2 SMNVEV (reference sequence). The CDR3 totals 13 residues. With 0 bases removed from V and 3 bases from J, the gap between germline ends came to 6 bases. The CDR3 DNA sequence: TGTGCCAGCAGTTTATCGATAGACTACGAGCAGTACTTC. Its translation is CASSLSIDYEQYF.

This clone was recorded once. The rearrangement joins TRBV29-1 to TRBJ1-2; no clear D. The germline V gene has CDR1 SQVTM and CDR2 ANQGSEA. V dropped 3 bases and J dropped 1 base, with 9 bases sitting between them. The CDR3 contains 13 residues. This CDR3 is CSVDATDNYGYTF. As DNA, the CDR3 is TGCAGCGTTGATGCCACAGATAACTATGGCTACACCTTC.

This sequence joins TRBV7-2 and TRBJ1-2; tentatively, D is TRBD1 (5 bases). From germline, CDR1 is SGHTA and CDR2 FQGNSA. The CDR3 length is 14 residues. V lost 4 bases to trimming and J lost 5 bases, with 14 bases between them. The DNA for the CDR3 is TGTGCCAGCAGCTCGCAGGGTTTAGGGTATGGCTACACCTTC. Its translation is CASSSQGLGYGYTF. Full variable domain (rest looked up from reference TRBV7-2 and TRBJ1-2): GAGVSQSPSNKVTEKGKDVELRCDPISGHTALYWYRQSLGQGLEFLIYFQGNSAPDKSGLPSDRFSAERTGGSVSTLTIQRTQQEDSAVYLCASSSQGLGYGYTFGSGTRLTVV.

The chain links TRBV5-1 to TRBJ2-3; 10 nucleotides align to TRBD2. This CDR3 region has 16 residues. The V gene's germline CDR1 is SGHRS and CDR2 YFSETQ. The trim removed 5 bases at V and 4 bases at J, leaving 10 bases unmatched. CDR3 nucleotides: TGCGCCAGCAGTTCCTACAGCGGGAGGGCCTCAGATACGCAGTATTTT. Residues: CASSSYSGRASDTQYF.

This chain uses TRBV20-1 with TRBJ2-7; D is unresolved. V was cut by 5 bases and J by 6 bases, with 8 bases left in between. Germline lookup yields CDR1 DFQATT and CDR2 SNEGSKA (reference sequence). The CDR3 length is 10 residues. CDR3 DNA: TGCAGTGCTGAGCTAATCGAGCAGTACTTC. Residues: CSAELIEQYF.

This chain links TRBV6-6 with TRBJ2-2; 14 bases map to TRBD2. The length of the CDR3 is 18 residues. Trimming took 5 bases from V and 7 from J; bases not matched to a gene: 12. Germline V lookup: CDR1 MNHNY, CDR2 SVGAGI (reference sequence). The CDR3 protein is CASSPRAGLAGESGELFF. The DNA of the CDR3 is TGTGCCAGCAGTCCACGTGCGGGACTAGCGGGAGAAAGCGGGGAGCTGTTTTTT.

This rearrangement joins TRBV28 to TRBJ1-6, with TRBD1 matching 9 bases. J was trimmed by 6 bases and V by 6 bases; bases with no gene match: 6. The CDR3 length is 15 residues. Germline CDR1 reads MDHEN; CDR2 reads SYDVKM. The CDR3 nucleotides are TGTGCCAGCAGAGTGGGACAGGGCCTTAATTCACCCCTCCACTTT. It is translated as CASRVGQGLNSPLHF.

This clone was observed a single time. The CDR3 is CASSQEKRESPRENYNEQFF. The CDR3 nucleotides are TGTGCCAGCAGCCAAGAAAAGCGGGAGTCACCCCGCGAGAACTACAATGAGCAGTTCTTC. The chain is built from TRBV3-1 (or the pseudogene TRBV3-2) and TRBJ2-1, with 8 positions matching TRBD2. The CDR3 loop spans 20 amino acids. The ends lost 0 bases at V and 3 bases at J; junction bases unmatched: 16. Germline V gives CDR1 LGHDT, CDR2 YNNKEL (reference sequence).

This chain connects TRBV10-3 to TRBJ2-7; perhaps TRBD1 as D (5 bases). The CDR3 spans 13 residues. Germline V gene data show CDR1 as ENHRY and CDR2 as SYGVKD. Trimming left V 10 bases short and J 3 bases short, with 16 bases between. Written as DNA, the CDR3 is TGTGCCACCAATGGGGCCCCTAGCTACGAGCAGTACTTC. It yields the protein CATNGAPSYEQYF.

V is TRBV5-1 and J is TRBJ2-1; D gene ambiguous. Germline loops: CDR1 SGHRS, CDR2 YFSETQ. V was cut by 0 bases and J by 2 bases, with 9 bases left in between. The CDR3 length is 15 residues. The CDR3 DNA reads TGCGCCAGCAGCTTGGGCCTAGTTACCTACAATGAGCAGTTCTTC. Translation gives CASSLGLVTYNEQFF.